This T cell receptor (beta chain) was captured in a study of OX40 agonist ivuxolimab in advanced cancers. The wider study: Given to patients was ivuxolimab, an agonistic anti-OX40 (CD134) antibody. Partial response was recorded in three patients: one hepatocellular carcinoma and two cutaneous melanoma cases.

The CDR3 extends over 17 amino acids. The J segment lost 6 bases and the V segment lost 0 bases, leaving 11 bases of the junction unmatched. Germline CDR1 reads MGHRA; CDR2 reads YSYEKL. Overall study findings and caveats: Blood T cells, both CD4+ and CD8+, expanded clonally by week 6 at 0.1 to 3.0 mg/kg.

The method was immunoSEQ multiplex PCR; TCRdb's version includes in-frame clones alone and lacks a portion of them. The sample lists 62,000 or so clones, 85% occurring once. Regarding this clone: Its matching antigen is unknown.

Source: CD4+ or CD8+ T cells sorted from blood, taken in a trial of the OX40 agonist ivuxolimab. This sequence joins TRBV4-1 and TRBJ1-5, with 7 bases aligning to TRBD1. The sequence was collected from an adult with an advanced solid tumor such as melanoma, head and neck, liver or kidney cancer. The CDR3 coding sequence is TGCGCCAGCAGCCAAGAAGATGGACAGGCAGATCGTCAGCCCCAGCATTTT. It yields the protein CASSQEDGQADRQPQHF.